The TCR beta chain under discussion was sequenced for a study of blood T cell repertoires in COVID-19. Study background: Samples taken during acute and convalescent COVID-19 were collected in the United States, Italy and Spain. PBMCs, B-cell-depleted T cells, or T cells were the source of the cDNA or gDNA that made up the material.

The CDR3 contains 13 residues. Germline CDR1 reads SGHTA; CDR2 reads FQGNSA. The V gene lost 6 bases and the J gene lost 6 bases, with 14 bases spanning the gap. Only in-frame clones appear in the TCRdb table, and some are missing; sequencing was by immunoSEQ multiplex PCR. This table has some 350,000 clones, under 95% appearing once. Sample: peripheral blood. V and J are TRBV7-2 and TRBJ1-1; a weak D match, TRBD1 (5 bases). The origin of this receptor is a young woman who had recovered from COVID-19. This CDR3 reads CASRGLEGAEAFF. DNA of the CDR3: TGTGCCAGCAGGGGACTGGAGGGAGCTGAAGCTTTCTTT.